These 27 T cell receptor beta chains share one sample of origin, sequenced in a study of molecular identifiers for immune sequencing clone quantification. MiXCR was run by TCRdb on the PCR reads, yielding one entry per CDR3 protein. Of about 320,000 distinct CDR3 sequences in the sample, about a fifth were seen once. Material for sequencing was naive CD8+ T cells from blood, with Jurkat cell RNA spiked in. Regarding subset: FACS-sorted CD8+CD4-CCR7+CD45RA+ naive T cells. Receptor source: a human donor in good health. Some libraries in this study had Jurkat cell RNA spiked in.

Points on this clonotype: Since a much larger clone is just one base distant, this may be a read error. The genes are TRBV30 and TRBJ1-1; D gene uncertain. Trimming pared 0 bases from V and 2 bases from J, leaving 19 bases between. The CDR3 runs 17 residues. Germline CDR1 GTSNPN, CDR2 SVGIG (reference sequence). In DNA, the CDR3 is TGTGCCTGGAGTGTAAACGGAGGACGCGGGATAAACACTGAAGCTTTCTTT. Its translation: CAWSVNGGRGINTEAFF.

This clonotype was picked up many times. The gene calls are TRBV7-8 and TRBJ1-1; D gene unclear. The CDR3 sequence is 14 residues long. The germline V gene has CDR1 SGHVS and CDR2 FQNEAQ. V was pared by 2 bases and J by 0 bases, with 7 bases between. The DNA of the CDR3 is TGTGCCAGCAGCTTAATGGCGGTGAACACTGAAGCTTTCTTT. Amino acids: CASSLMAVNTEAFF.

This clonotype has a count of ten or more. The chain employs TRBV29-1 and TRBJ1-1; D not certain. This CDR3 spans 12 amino acids. Trimming cost V 1 base and J 4 bases, with 7 bases left between them. Looked up from germline, CDR1 is SQVTM and CDR2 is ANQGSEA. The CDR3 region is CSVEAGGTEAFF. CDR3 nucleotide sequence: TGCAGCGTTGAAGCAGGCGGCACTGAAGCTTTCTTT.

This clonotype was picked up many times. The V gene is TRBV13, the J gene TRBJ2-2; D call uncertain. CDR3 length equals 14 residues. Looked up from germline, CDR1 is PRHDT and CDR2 is FYEKMQ (reference sequence). V gave up 5 bases and J gave up 0 bases, with 7 bases separating them. The CDR3 here is CASSANTNTGELFF. The CDR3 DNA reads as TGTGCCAGCAGCGCGAATACGAACACCGGGGAGCTGTTTTTT.

Remarks on this clonotype: This sequence may be a read error, since a much larger clone differs from it by one base. This chain connects TRBV6-5 to TRBJ2-7; D possibly corresponds to TRBD2 (6 bases). This CDR3 spans 15 amino acids. Germline CDR1 reads MNHEY; CDR2 reads SVGAGI. V lost 6 bases, J lost 5 bases, and 20 bases lay in between. CDR3 sequence: CASRVRRGVPDEQYF. The CDR3 coding sequence is TGTGCCAGCAGGGTTCGGAGGGGCGTGCCGGACGAGCAGTACTTC.

This clonotype was detected a few times. J is TRBJ1-1 and V is TRBV10-3; D gene ambiguous. The ends were cut back, 0 bases at V and 0 bases at J, with 8 bases in the middle. Germline V gene lookup returns CDR1 ENHRY and CDR2 SYGVKD. The CDR3 covers 15 residues. CDR3 sequence: CAISESRGVNTEAFF. The CDR3 nucleotides read TGTGCCATCAGTGAGTCCCGGGGTGTGAACACTGAAGCTTTCTTT.

This clonotype was counted only a few times. V is TRBV28 and J is TRBJ2-5; either TRBD1 or TRBD2 may supply D (5 bases each). The CDR3 has 13 residues. V was trimmed by 7 bases and J by 7 bases, leaving 16 bases between them. CDR1 MDHEN and CDR2 SYDVKM come from the germline V gene. The chain's CDR3 is CASMGDLGVTQYF. The DNA for the CDR3 is TGTGCCAGCATGGGGGACCTTGGGGTGACCCAGTACTTC.

In its sample, this clonotype was seen many times. The chain combines TRBV4-1 with TRBJ2-3; no reliable D call. Trimming removed 7 bases from V and 3 bases from J, with 5 bases in between. The CDR3 sequence is 11 residues long. From germline, CDR1 is MGHRA and CDR2 YSYEKL. Here the CDR3 reads CASKGTDTQYF. The CDR3 nucleotides are TGCGCCAGCAAGGGTACAGATACGCAGTATTTT.

This clonotype was observed many times. This chain joins TRBV4-3 and TRBJ2-7; tentative D call: TRBD1 (5 bases). Germline V lookup: CDR1 LGHNA, CDR2 YSLEER. This CDR3 comprises 15 residues. V was trimmed by 1 base and J by 0 bases, leaving 10 bases between them. The CDR3 nucleotides read TGCGCCAGCAGCCAAGGGGCAGGGCGCTCCTACGAGCAGTACTTC. This gives the protein CASSQGAGRSYEQYF.

This clonotype was seen a handful of times. This chain connects TRBV12-5 to TRBJ2-2, with TRBD2 as a possible D gene (5 bases). Germline CDR1 and CDR2: LGHNT and FRNRAP. Trimming removed 7 bases from V and 1 base from J, with 16 bases in between. The CDR3 contains 16 residues. CDR3 sequence reads: CASAPGGEGNTGELFF. The CDR3, as DNA: TGTGCTAGTGCCCCTGGAGGTGAAGGGAACACCGGGGAGCTGTTTTTT.

The gene calls are TRBV5-8 and TRBJ1-1; perhaps TRBD1 as D (6 bases). From germline, CDR1 is SGHTS and CDR2 YDEGEE. Trimming took 4 bases from V and 5 from J, leaving 12 bases between them. The CDR3 spans 13 residues. CDR3 in DNA: TGTGCCAGCAGCGCACACCAGGGGACTGAAGCTTTCTTT. This gives the protein CASSAHQGTEAFF.

J is TRBJ2-5 and V is TRBV28, with 9 positions matching TRBD2. Germline loops: CDR1 MDHEN, CDR2 SYDVKM. V was pared by 4 bases and J by 5 bases, with 11 bases of the junction left unmatched. The CDR3 runs 16 residues. The CDR3 DNA reads TGTGCCAGCAGTTGGACTGGCGGGAGGGCCCGTGAGACCCAGTACTTC. Translation gives CASSWTGGRARETQYF.

Concerning this clonotype: A much bigger clone sits one base away, suggesting this may be a read error. The CDR3 carries no conserved terminal phenylalanine or tryptophan, so it likely arises from a read error. The chain links TRBV10-3 to TRBJ2-5; D is ambiguous. The CDR3 totals 13 residues. Germline V gene lookup returns CDR1 ENHRY and CDR2 SYGVKD. V gave up 3 bases and J gave up 2 bases, with 7 bases separating them. The CDR3 DNA sequence: TGTGCCATCAGTGAATCCACGCAAGAGACCCAGTACCTC. Translated, it gives CAISESTQETQYL.

The table lists this clonotype with many counts. Sequence at one end of the junction differs from germline and may be a read error. This chain uses TRBV7-3 with TRBJ1-1, with a tentative D call TRBD1 (5 bases). This CDR3 contains 14 residues. Germline V gene lookup returns CDR1 SGHTA and CDR2 FQGTGA. The CDR3 nucleotides are TGCGCCAGCAGCCCTGAGGGACTGAACACTGAAGCTTTCTTT. Protein product: CASSPEGLNTEAFF. Full variable domain (outside the CDR3, taken from reference TRBV7-3 and TRBJ1-1): GAGVSQTPSNKVTEKGKYVELRCDPISGHTALYWYRQSLGQGPEFLIYFQGTGAADDSGLPNDRFFAVRPEGSVSTLKIQRTERGDSAVYLCASSPEGLNTEAFFGQGTRLTVV.

Many counts were recorded for this clonotype. The J gene is TRBJ2-1, the V gene TRBV20-1; D perhaps matches TRBD1 (7 bases). CDR1 is DFQATT, CDR2 SNEGSKA, per germline (reference sequence). This CDR3 is 14 amino acids long. V was cut by 3 bases and J by 5 bases, with 14 bases left in between. The CDR3 nucleotides read TGCAGTGCTAGTGGCGGGACAGTTAACAATGAGCAGTTCTTC. Translating it yields CSASGGTVNNEQFF.

This clonotype has a handful of counts. V is TRBV12-3 or TRBV12-4 and J is TRBJ1-6; possibly TRBD1 for D (5 bases). CDR3 size: 16 residues. V shed 2 bases and J shed 3 bases, with 11 bases lying between them. Here the CDR3 DNA reads TGTGCCAGCAGTTTATGGGGACTGGACTATAATTCACCCCTCCACTTT. Translating gives CASSLWGLDYNSPLHF.

This clonotype was detected ten times or more. CDR3 in DNA: TGTGCCAGCAGTGAAGGCGACAGAGAAATGTTCACAGATACGCAGTATTTT. It specifies CASSEGDREMFTDTQYF. The rearrangement uses TRBV2 and TRBJ2-3; D possibly corresponds to TRBD1 (5 bases). Germline CDR1 and CDR2: SNHLY and FYNNEI. This CDR3 comprises 17 residues. V was trimmed by 1 base and J by 2 bases, leaving 16 bases between them.

In this sample, this clonotype turned up many times. The J gene is TRBJ1-1, the V gene TRBV4-2; tentative D call: TRBD1 (6 bases). Trimming left V 1 base short and J 3 bases short, with 15 bases between. CDR1 LGHNA and CDR2 YNFKEQ come from the germline V gene. There are 16 residues in the CDR3. The CDR3 reads CASSQVGAGEDTEAFF. CDR3 bases: TGTGCCAGCAGCCAAGTAGGGGCAGGGGAGGACACTGAAGCTTTCTTT.

The chain carries TRBV6-5 and TRBJ2-7; 10 bases fit TRBD1. From germline, CDR1 is MNHEY and CDR2 SVGAGI. This CDR3 is 13 amino acids long. Unmatched junction bases numbered 5, after V lost 6 bases and J lost 6 bases. CDR3 DNA: TGTGCCAGCAGAAGACAGGGGGCCGGCGAGCAGTACTTC. Its translation: CASRRQGAGEQYF.

On this clonotype: A read error may be the cause here, since a much bigger clone is one base away. The chain employs TRBV7-2 and TRBJ2-1; no firm D call. CDR1 and CDR2 from the germline V gene are SGHTA and FQGNSA. The CDR3 length is 14 residues. DNA for the CDR3: TGTGCCAGCAGCTTCCTTGACTCCCACAATGAGCAGTTCTTC. Amino acid sequence: CASSFLDSHNEQFF.

This clonotype was seen more than once but under ten times. The V gene is TRBV4-3, the J gene TRBJ1-3; no clear D gene. The germline V gene has CDR1 LGHNA and CDR2 YSLEER. The CDR3 has 18 amino acids. The germline V and J ends were trimmed by 0 bases and 2 bases, with 17 bases remaining between them. CDR3: CASSQDRAVQLAGNTIYF. In nucleotides, the CDR3 is TGCGCCAGCAGCCAAGATAGGGCAGTACAACTTGCTGGAAACACCATATATTTT.

Remarks on this clonotype: One end of the junction does not line up with germline, which may come from a read error. This chain joins TRBV2 and TRBJ1-1; possibly TRBD1 for D (5 bases). CDR1 SNHLY and CDR2 FYNNEI come from the germline V gene. This CDR3 is built from 14 residues. For the CDR3, the DNA is TGTGCCAGCAGTGACCCAGGGCTCCGGGCTGAAACTTTCTTT. Protein product: CASSDPGLRAETFF.

This clonotype has just a few counts. The CDR3 coding sequence is TGCGCCAGCGGTGCTGGCGGGGGGTCAGATACGCAGTATTTT. It encodes CASGAGGGSDTQYF. The chain employs TRBV10-2 and TRBJ2-3; 8 nucleotides align to TRBD2. CDR1 WSHSY and CDR2 SAAADI come from the germline V gene. V dropped 8 bases and J dropped 4; count of bases not matched to a gene: 8. The CDR3 is 14 amino acids.

This clonotype has ten or more counts. The genes are TRBV6-2 or TRBV6-3 and TRBJ2-7; D is undetermined. Germline CDR1 MNHEY, CDR2 SVGEGT. V lost 2 bases to trimming and J lost 0 bases, with 5 bases between them. The CDR3 is made up of 13 amino acids. The CDR3 bases are TGTGCCAGCAGTTACGCAAGCTCCTACGAGCAGTACTTC. Its protein product is CASSYASSYEQYF.

Turning to this clonotype: Possible read error: a much larger clone is one base away. This chain connects TRBV7-6 to TRBJ2-3, with TRBD2 identical over 8 bases. CDR1 and CDR2 from the germline V gene are SGHVS and FNYEAQ. This CDR3 contains 17 residues. The CDR3 DNA reads TGTGCCAGCAGCCCACCCGTCGGACTAGCTCGGACAGATGCGCAGTATTTT. This translates into CASSPPVGLARTDAQYF.

The CDR3 loop reads CAWEEDYEQYF. CDR3 DNA: TGTGCCTGGGAGGAGGACTACGAGCAGTACTTC. The rearrangement uses TRBV30 and TRBJ2-7; D is perhaps TRBD2 (5 bases). V was pared by 5 bases and J by 3 bases, with 8 bases between. Germline assignment: CDR1 GTSNPN and CDR2 SVGIG (reference sequence). The CDR3 is made up of 11 amino acids. The variable domain in full, with the rest retrieved from reference TRBV30 and TRBJ2-7, is SQTIHQWPATLVQPVGSPLSLECTVEGTSNPNLYWYRQAAGRGLQLLFYSVGIGQISSEVPQNLSASRPQDRQFILSSKKLLLSDSGFYLCAWEEDYEQYFGPGTRLTVT.

In its sample, this clonotype was seen many times. V and J are TRBV5-5 and TRBJ2-7; D remains unclear. The CDR3 spans 11 residues. V was cut by 2 bases and J by 7 bases, with 7 bases left in between. Germline values: CDR1 SGHKS, CDR2 YYEKEE (reference sequence). The CDR3 DNA follows: TGTGCCAGCAGCTTCCTAGGAGAGCAGTACTTC. Translating it yields CASSFLGEQYF. Drawing the rest from reference TRBV5-5 and TRBJ2-7, the complete variable domain is DAGVTQSPTHLIKTRGQQVTLRCSPISGHKSVSWYQQVLGQGPQFIFQYYEKEERGRGNFPDRFSARQFPNYSSELNVNALLLGDSALYLCASSFLGEQYFGPGTRLTVT.